The next 3 T cell receptor beta chains were all read from a single sample in a study of Graves' ophthalmopathy and Graves' hyperthyroidism. Investigators amplified TCR beta CDR3 regions from RNA transcripts. HTBI-primed RT-PCR formed the first round, and a multiplex PCR formed the second. TCRdb redid the calling of the multiplex PCR reads with MiXCR, one entry per CDR3 protein. The profile shows about 620,000 distinct CDR3 sequences, about 20% of them singletons. Sequencing was carried out using peripheral blood. These receptors originate from a young woman with stable Graves' hyperthyroidism. Some clones in this sample may be carry-over from other donors' samples.

Ten or more counts support this clonotype. The V gene is TRBV14, the J gene TRBJ2-2; D gene ambiguous. V was trimmed by 4 bases and J by 0 bases, leaving 9 bases between them. The germline V gene encodes CDR1 SGHDN and CDR2 FVKESK. The CDR3 extends over 15 amino acids. The CDR3 spells CASSPWFPNTGELFF. The CDR3 DNA is TGTGCCAGCAGCCCGTGGTTCCCGAACACCGGGGAGCTGTTTTTT.

This clonotype was seen at least ten times. The V and J genes are TRBV6-5 and TRBJ2-2, with TRBD2 matching over 9 bases. Trimming took 2 bases from V and 4 from J; bases not matched to a gene: 8. Per germline, CDR1 MNHEY and CDR2 SVGAGI. This CDR3 contains 17 residues. In DNA form, the CDR3 reads TGTGCCAGCAGTTACCTCTATAGCGGGAGTGGCACCGGGGAGCTGTTTTTT. Protein product: CASSYLYSGSGTGELFF.

This clonotype was counted at least ten times. This chain joins TRBV7-3 and TRBJ2-6, with a weak D call TRBD1 (6 bases). Trimming shortened V by 5 bases and J by 1 base, and 18 bases separated the two germline ends. CDR3 length: 18 residues. Germline V gives CDR1 SGHTA, CDR2 FQGTGA. In DNA form, the CDR3 reads TGTGCCAGCAGCCGAATAAGGGACACCAAATCTGGGGCCAACGTCCTGACTTTC. Protein sequence: CASSRIRDTKSGANVLTF.